This TCR beta chain was identified in a study of cytomegalovirus exposure and HLA in healthy donors. The ends lost 2 bases at V and 0 bases at J; junction bases unmatched: 6. This CDR3 comprises 16 residues. Germline V lookup: CDR1 SGHRS, CDR2 YFSETQ. It was with 60 Vbeta and 13 Jbeta primers that the PCR ran. TCRdb keeps only in-frame clones here, not all; method: immunoSEQ multiplex PCR. Among more than 95,000 clones listed, 76% were seen once. Study results and limitations: A later analysis showed that HLA-associated TCR beta chains had undergone more clonal expansion than equally common others.

Notes on this clone: The antigen remains unidentified.

Sequencing used PBMCs. This clonotype originated in a young woman in good health and CMV-seropositive. The chain recombines TRBV5-1 with TRBJ2-3; 7 bases are shared with TRBD2. The CDR3 DNA reads as TGCGCCAGCAGCTTTGCCAGCGGGACGAGCACAGATACGCAGTATTTT. This encodes CASSFASGTSTDTQYF.